These 26 T cell receptor beta chains share one sample of origin, sequenced in a study of blood T cell repertoires in COVID-19. The table came from immunoSEQ multiplex PCR; TCRdb's copy has only in-frame clones and leaves some out. The sample records more than 200,000 clones, more than 60% being singletons. Material for sequencing was peripheral blood. The origin of the receptors is a middle-aged woman with active or convalescent COVID-19.

On this clone: In the same sample, other DNA sequences code for this CDR3. The rearrangement uses TRBV5-6 and TRBJ2-1; D is perhaps TRBD1 (5 bases). This CDR3 spans 13 amino acids. Germline lookup yields CDR1 SGHDT and CDR2 YYEEEE. The ends were cut back, 6 bases at V and 4 bases at J, with 11 bases in the middle. CDR3 nucleotide sequence: TGTGCCAGCACCACCCAGGGTTACAATGAGCAGTTCTTC. This sequence encodes CASTTQGYNEQFF.

This clone was recorded a few times. This chain links TRBV7-8 with TRBJ2-5; 9 nucleotides match TRBD1. V lost 8 bases to trimming and J lost 5 bases; unmatched junction nucleotides: 15. Germline V gives CDR1 SGHVS, CDR2 FQNEAQ. The CDR3 length is 16 residues. Here the CDR3 reads CASLQDYRGRFETQYF. DNA of the CDR3: TGTGCCAGCCTACAGGACTACAGGGGGCGTTTTGAGACCCAGTACTTC.

The genes are TRBV10-1 and TRBJ1-1; TRBD1 matches at 7 bases. V lost 9 bases and J lost 7; bases outside the gene matches: 11. CDR3 length: 13 residues. Germline loops: CDR1 WNHNN, CDR2 SYGVQD (reference sequence). Written as DNA, the CDR3 is TGCGCCAGACCTAGACAGGGAAGTATTGAAGCTTTCTTT. As protein: CARPRQGSIEAFF.

The chain employs TRBV9 and TRBJ1-6; D unresolved. Germline CDR1 SGDLS, CDR2 YYNGEE. Trimming cost V 0 bases and J 10 bases, with 14 bases left between them. The length of the CDR3 is 15 residues. CDR3 amino acids: CASSVAEVRGSPLHF. The CDR3 DNA reads as TGTGCCAGCAGCGTAGCGGAGGTTCGTGGCTCACCCCTCCACTTT.

The chain joins TRBV19 to TRBJ1-2; TRBD1 agrees at 7 bases. The CDR3 is 15 residues long. The V gene end was trimmed by 4 bases and the J gene end by 4 bases; junction bases not matched to a gene: 9. The V gene's germline CDR1 is LNHDA and CDR2 SQIVND (reference sequence). For the CDR3, the DNA is TGTGCCAGTAGTACCATCGGACAGGAAGCCTATGGCTACACCTTC. This translates into CASSTIGQEAYGYTF.

This chain uses TRBV11-2 with TRBJ2-1; no reliable D call. CDR3 length equals 12 residues. In germline, CDR1 is SGHAT, CDR2 FQNNGV. V dropped 5 bases and J dropped 10 bases, with 12 bases sitting between them. The CDR3 sequence is CASSRSFSEQFF. The CDR3 nucleotides are TGTGCCAGCAGCCGTAGCTTTAGCGAGCAGTTCTTC.

The chain recombines TRBV19 with TRBJ1-2, with D unresolved. The germline gives CDR1 LNHDA, CDR2 SQIVND (reference sequence). The germline V and J ends were trimmed by 3 bases and 4 bases, with 18 bases remaining between them. The CDR3 runs to 16 residues. This CDR3 is CASSISAEGRRYGYTF. The CDR3 bases are TGTGCCAGTAGTATCTCTGCGGAGGGTCGTCGCTATGGCTACACCTTC.

This clone has ten or more counts. The genes are TRBV28 and TRBJ1-1; the match to TRBD1 covers 8 bases. Germline V gene lookup returns CDR1 MDHEN and CDR2 SYDVKM. The CDR3 totals 12 residues. V shed 6 bases and J 9 bases; nucleotides not matched to a gene: 6. CDR3 bases: TGTGCCAGCAGAGATACAGGGGGACAAGCTTTCTTT. Protein sequence: CASRDTGGQAFF.

The chain combines TRBV3-1 (or the pseudogene TRBV3-2) with TRBJ1-3; 9 bases line up with TRBD1. J was trimmed by 2 bases and V by 6 bases; bases with no gene match: 5. Germline V gene data show CDR1 as LGHDT and CDR2 as YNNKEL (reference sequence). The CDR3 consists of 15 residues. In DNA, the CDR3 is TGTGCCAGCAGTCCCCGGACAGGGGCTGGAAACACCATATATTTT. Translated: CASSPRTGAGNTIYF.

The sample holds one count of this clone. This chain uses TRBV7-9 with TRBJ2-7; D gene uncertain. V gave up 4 bases and J gave up 4 bases, with 8 bases separating them. The germline CDR1 and CDR2 sequences are SEHNR and FQNEAQ (reference sequence). This CDR3 has 12 amino acids. The CDR3 sequence is CASSSNVYEQYV. CDR3 in DNA: TGTGCCAGCAGCTCTAATGTATACGAGCAGTACGTC.

The chain couples TRBV5-1 to TRBJ1-6, with a possible D match to TRBD1 (5 bases). Per germline, CDR1 SGHRS and CDR2 YFSETQ. This CDR3 spans 16 amino acids. V lost 1 base and J lost 0, with 8 bases in between. The CDR3 spells CASSLRQSSYNSPLHF. The CDR3 coding sequence is TGCGCCAGCAGCTTGAGACAGAGCTCCTATAATTCACCCCTCCACTTT.

This clone was counted a single time. The chain has TRBV7-3 and TRBJ2-1; 9 positions match TRBD2. Trimming removed 7 bases from V and 2 bases from J; junction bases left unmatched: 9. Germline V gene sequence: CDR1 SGHTA, CDR2 FQGTGA. There are 16 residues in the CDR3. The CDR3 reads CASTQGRGGPYNEQFF. In nucleotides, the CDR3 is TGTGCCAGCACCCAGGGGCGGGGGGGCCCCTACAATGAGCAGTTCTTC.

The chain is built from TRBV2 and TRBJ1-5, with D maybe TRBD1 (6 bases). V was pared by 5 bases and J by 5 bases, with 7 bases between. The V gene's germline CDR1 is SNHLY and CDR2 FYNNEI. The CDR3 loop spans 12 amino acids. The CDR3 nucleotides are TGTGCCAGCAGTTGGACAGATCAGCCCCAGCATTTT. Residues: CASSWTDQPQHF.

This clone turned up a few times. The chain uses TRBV7-9 and TRBJ2-1, with 10 bases aligning to TRBD1. Per germline, CDR1 SEHNR and CDR2 FQNEAQ (reference sequence). V gave up 1 base and J gave up 2 bases; unmatched junction bases: 2. This CDR3 region has 16 residues. CDR3 in amino acids: CASSLGTGGPYNEQFF. As DNA, the CDR3 is TGTGCCAGCAGCTTAGGGACAGGGGGTCCCTACAATGAGCAGTTCTTC. The full variable domain, its missing parts supplied by reference TRBV7-9 and TRBJ2-1, is DTGVSQNPRHKITKRGQNVTFRCDPISEHNRLYWYRQTLGQGPEFLTYFQNEAQLEKSRLLSDRFSAERPKGSFSTLEIQRTEQGDSAMYLCASSLGTGGPYNEQFFGPGTRLTVL.

The chain uses TRBV6-6 and TRBJ1-2; D possibly corresponds to TRBD1 (6 bases). The CDR3 is 14 amino acids. Trimming pared 4 bases from V and 2 bases from J, leaving 11 bases between. Germline values: CDR1 MNHNY, CDR2 SVGAGI (reference sequence). The CDR3 sequence is CASSWGQENYGYTF. CDR3 nucleotides: TGTGCCAGCAGTTGGGGACAAGAAAACTATGGCTACACCTTC.

CDR3 sequence (DNA): TGCGCCAGCAGCTCAACAAACACCGGGGAGCTGTTTTTT. Translated: CASSSTNTGELFF. This rearrangement joins TRBV5-1 to TRBJ2-2; D not certain. CDR3 length: 13 residues. V lost 3 bases to trimming and J lost 2 bases, with 5 bases between them. CDR1 is SGHRS and CDR2 is YFSETQ in the germline V gene.

The chain employs TRBV6-6 and TRBJ2-1, with D possibly TRBD1 on 5 matching bases. Trimming stripped 2 bases from V and 6 bases from J, with 11 bases between. CDR3 length: 14 amino acids. Germline lookup yields CDR1 MNHNY and CDR2 SVGAGI (reference sequence). CDR3 amino acids: CASSYRGSLNEQFF. CDR3 DNA sequence: TGTGCCAGCAGTTACAGGGGCAGTCTCAATGAGCAGTTCTTC.

CDR3 protein: CASSLGGLAGGPHDTQYF. In DNA, the CDR3 is TGTGCCAGCAGCTTAGGAGGACTAGCGGGGGGGCCACATGATACGCAGTATTTT. V is TRBV11-3 and J is TRBJ2-3; 15 bases are shared with TRBD2. V lost 1 base, J lost 6 bases, and 8 bases stayed unmatched. The germline CDR1 and CDR2 sequences are SGHNT and YENEEA. This CDR3 region has 18 residues. Based on the CDR3 plus reference TRBV11-3 and TRBJ2-3, the full variable domain is EAGVVQSPRYKIIEKKQPVAFWCNPISGHNTLYWYLQNLGQGPELLIRYENEEAVDDSQLPKDRFSAERLKGVDSTLKIQPAELGDSAVYLCASSLGGLAGGPHDTQYFGPGTRLTVL.

The chain is built from TRBV12-3 or TRBV12-4 and TRBJ1-5; D ambiguous. Trimming left V 4 bases short and J 4 bases short, with 8 bases between. The CDR3 is made up of 13 amino acids. CDR3 coding DNA: TGTGCCAGCAGTTACACCGTTAATCAGCCCCAGCATTTT. Residues: CASSYTVNQPQHF.

This chain connects TRBV5-1 to TRBJ1-2, with a tentative D call TRBD1 (5 bases). This CDR3 contains 13 residues. Trimming removed 5 bases from V and 2 bases from J, with 10 bases in between. Looked up from germline, CDR1 is SGHRS and CDR2 is YFSETQ. Written as DNA, the CDR3 is TGCGCCAGCAGAACAGGATTAAACTATGGCTACACCTTC. Translation gives CASRTGLNYGYTF.

This chain uses TRBV3-1 (or the pseudogene TRBV3-2) with TRBJ2-7; 8 nucleotides align to TRBD1. CDR3 length: 16 amino acids. Looked up from germline, CDR1 is LGHDT and CDR2 is YNNKEL (reference sequence). V lost 1 base, J lost 2 bases, and 7 bases stayed unmatched. In DNA, the CDR3 is TGTGCCAGCAGCCAAGCGAGGGGGACAGGCACCTACGAGCAGTACTTC. Translated, it gives CASSQARGTGTYEQYF.

This clone was counted a few times. The rearrangement uses TRBV7-9 and TRBJ1-1; no firm D call. The CDR3 spans 14 residues. Trimming left V 1 base short and J 5 bases short, with 11 bases between. The germline gives CDR1 SEHNR, CDR2 FQNEAQ (reference sequence). DNA for the CDR3: TGTGCCAGCAGCTTAGTTGGAGGGAAGACTGAAGCTTTCTTT. Translated, it gives CASSLVGGKTEAFF. Full variable domain (outside the CDR3, taken from reference TRBV7-9 and TRBJ1-1): DTGVSQNPRHKITKRGQNVTFRCDPISEHNRLYWYRQTLGQGPEFLTYFQNEAQLEKSRLLSDRFSAERPKGSFSTLEIQRTEQGDSAMYLCASSLVGGKTEAFFGQGTRLTVV.

This chain links TRBV19 with TRBJ2-1; possibly TRBD2 for D (6 bases). Germline V lookup: CDR1 LNHDA, CDR2 SQIVND (reference sequence). The CDR3 consists of 12 residues. The V gene lost 4 bases and the J gene lost 8 bases, with 9 bases spanning the gap. Here the CDR3 reads CASSTPGDEQFF. The CDR3 bases are TGTGCCAGTAGTACCCCGGGGGATGAGCAGTTCTTC.

This clone was detected a few times. V gene TRBV3-1 (or the pseudogene TRBV3-2) combines with J gene TRBJ2-5; TRBD2 aligns across 11 bases. Trimming at V came to 3 bases and at J to 1 base, leaving 10 bases not matched to a gene. Germline CDR1 and CDR2: LGHDT and YNNKEL (reference sequence). This CDR3 has 18 amino acids. CDR3 coding DNA: TGTGCCAGCAGCCACCGACGACTAGCGGGGAGCACCCAAGAGACCCAGTACTTC. Amino acids: CASSHRRLAGSTQETQYF.

The V gene is TRBV5-8, the J gene TRBJ2-2; the D gene is possibly TRBD2 (5 bases). V was shortened by 9 bases and J by 5 bases, with 14 bases between the two germline ends. Germline loops: CDR1 SGHTS, CDR2 YDEGEE. The CDR3 loop spans 13 amino acids. The CDR3 sequence is CATGTGNTGELFF. CDR3 sequence (DNA): TGTGCCACGGGAACGGGAAATACCGGGGAGCTGTTTTTT.

This chain links TRBV28 with TRBJ2-3, with TRBD2 matching 8 bases. This CDR3 contains 16 residues. Germline-derived CDR1 and CDR2 are MDHEN and SYDVKM. V lost 5 bases, J lost 6 bases, and 13 bases stayed unmatched. The CDR3 protein is CASSDPGRATRDTQYF. The CDR3 DNA reads TGTGCCAGCAGTGACCCCGGGAGGGCCACCAGGGATACGCAGTATTTT.